The rows below give T cell receptor beta chains drawn from one sample of a study of identical twins. MiXCR, run by TCRdb on the 5' RACE reads, gives a single entry per CDR3 protein. The repertoire holds 1.5 million or so distinct CDR3 sequences, roughly 35% seen once, with more than 0.25% in the top ten. Sequencing used cord blood. The source is a newborn girl in good health. CDR3s include the opening cysteine and the closing phenylalanine or tryptophan. Fields, in order: clone size, J gene, D gene, V gene, CDR3 DNA, CDR3 protein. D genes are given only for firm matches. Clone size is stated in some rows and not others, as once, few, many or a class when expanded.

- | TRBJ2-5 | - | TRBV6-5 | TGTGCCAACAGGGGGGGGCAAGAGACCCAGTACTTC | CANRGGQETQYF
- | TRBJ2-1 | TRBD2 | TRBV20-1 | TGCAGTGCCCCCTTGATCGGGAGGGGTGTAAATGAGCAGTTCTTC | CSAPLIGRGVNEQFF
- | TRBJ2-7 | - | TRBV24-1 | TGTGCCACCGCTGGGGACTTCTACGAGCAGTACTTC | CATAGDFYEQYF
few | TRBJ1-1 | - | TRBV4-1 | TGCGCCAGCAGCCAAACCCCCTCACACGTGAACACTGAAGCTTTCTTT | CASSQTPSHVNTEAFF
- | TRBJ1-3 | - | TRBV28 | TGTGCCAGCAGCTACAGGGTGTTCTCCGGAAACACCATATATTTT | CASSYRVFSGNTIYF
once | TRBJ2-3 | TRBD1 | TRBV27 | TGTGCCAGCGGACCGGGACAGTACACAGATATGCAGTATTTT | CASGPGQYTDMQYF
many | TRBJ1-2 | - | TRBV7-9 | TGTGCCAGCAGCTTAGCTCGGTTCTATGGCTACACCTTC | CASSLARFYGYTF
few | TRBJ1-2 | - | TRBV12-3/TRBV12-4 | TGTGCCAGCAGTTTAACCAGGCCCTATGGCTACACCTTC | CASSLTRPYGYTF
few | TRBJ2-7 | TRBD2 | TRBV24-1 | TGTGCCACCAGTGACGGGACTAACTCCTACGAGCAGTACTTC | CATSDGTNSYEQYF
many | TRBJ2-5 | - | TRBV2 | TGTGCCAGCAGTGAAGTGGTTAGCAGTCAAGAGACCCAGTACTTC | CASSEVVSSQETQYF
once | TRBJ1-2 | - | TRBV28 | TGTGCCAGCAGTTTATCGGGCTGCAGAGGCTACACCTTC | CASSLSGCRGYTF
- | TRBJ2-7 | - | TRBV20-1 | TGCAGTGCTAGGGGCCTGCGTGTGGTGAACTGGAGCTCCTACGAGCAGTACTTC | CSARGLRVVNWSSYEQYF
- | TRBJ2-1 | TRBD2 | TRBV5-1 | TGCGCCAGCAGCTCGAGCGGGGGGGGTGGTGAGCAGTTCTTC | CASSSSGGGGEQFF
few | TRBJ2-3 | TRBD1 | TRBV5-6 | TGTGCCAGCAGCCGCAGACAGGGTGTCACAGATACGCAGTATTTT | CASSRRQGVTDTQYF
few | TRBJ2-7 | - | TRBV15 | TGTGCCACCAGCATCTTAACAGTACGCAGACACCACGAGCAGTACTTC | CATSILTVRRHHEQYF
many | TRBJ2-7 | - | TRBV5-1 | TGCGCCAGCAGCAATACCTACGAGCAGTACTTC | CASSNTYEQYF
- | TRBJ1-2 | TRBD1 | TRBV27 | TGTGCCAGCAGTTTAGGGAGGGACAGATATGGCTACACCTTC | CASSLGRDRYGYTF
- | TRBJ1-2 | - | TRBV28 | TGTGCCAGCAGTTCTCAGGGGCCCTACACCTTC | CASSSQGPYTF
many | TRBJ2-3 | TRBD1 | TRBV24-1 | TGTGCCACCAGTGATCCGGGACAGGGACGCACAGATACGCAGTATTTT | CATSDPGQGRTDTQYF
- | TRBJ2-3 | - | TRBV4-2 | TGTGCCAGCAGCCAAGTGGCAGGGGTTGGGAGCACAGATACGCAGTATTTT | CASSQVAGVGSTDTQYF
- | TRBJ2-7 | TRBD1 | TRBV28 | TGTGCCAGCAGTTTACCGAGGACAGGGGGGCCCTACAATGAGCAGTACTTC | CASSLPRTGGPYNEQYF
- | TRBJ2-5 | TRBD1 | TRBV20-1 | TGCAGTGCCCAACGACAGGGGCGGAGGGAGACCCAGTACTTC | CSAQRQGRRETQYF
- | TRBJ1-5 | - | TRBV12-3/TRBV12-4 | TGTGCCAGCAGTTTAGGACAGAATCAGCCCCTGCATTTT | CASSLGQNQPLHF
- | TRBJ2-3 | - | TRBV20-1 | TGCAGTGGGGGCCGGAGCGGTACCACAGATACGCAGTATTTT | CSGGRSGTTDTQYF
- | TRBJ2-7 | - | TRBV28 | TGTGCCAGCAGTTTTTCTAACGTGAATGAGCAGTACTTC | CASSFSNVNEQYF
- | TRBJ1-5 | - | TRBV20-1 | TGCAGTGCTCTGGGAAGCAATCAGCCCCAGCATTTT | CSALGSNQPQHF
few | TRBJ2-7 | TRBD1 | TRBV20-1 | TGCAGTGCTAGGGGTCGGACAGGGCCCTCCTACGAGCAGTACTTC | CSARGRTGPSYEQYF
- | TRBJ2-1 | TRBD2 | TRBV5-1 | TGCGCCAGCAGCTTGGGAGCGGGGGGGGAGTCGCCGTTCTTC | CASSLGAGGESPFF
- | TRBJ1-5 | - | TRBV19 | TGTGCCAGTAGTACGGGTTGGGTCTATAGCAATCAGCCCCAGCATTTT | CASSTGWVYSNQPQHF
many | TRBJ2-1 | - | TRBV20-1 | TGCAGTGCTAGAGGGAGCAATGAGCAGTTCTTC | CSARGSNEQFF
- | TRBJ1-2 | - | TRBV20-1 | TGCAGTGCTACCGGGCCCAACTATGGCTACACCTTC | CSATGPNYGYTF
- | TRBJ2-7 | TRBD2 | TRBV5-1 | TGCGCCAGCAGCCCTCGGCTAGCGGGGGTTCACTCCTACGAGCAGTACTTC | CASSPRLAGVHSYEQYF
few | TRBJ2-7 | - | TRBV28 | TGTGCCAGCAGGGCCCCAGGGAGCTACGAGCAGTACTTC | CASRAPGSYEQYF